This TCR beta chain was documented in a study of blood T cell repertoires in COVID-19. Study as a whole: Acute and convalescent COVID-19 samples came from the United States, Italy and Spain.

As handled by the study authors: Amplification with reference gene primers provided the estimates of nucleated cell counts. TCRdb's table, derived via immunoSEQ multiplex PCR, lists solely in-frame clones and lacks some. V and J calls and clone size come straight from that table; D and trimming were deduced from the DNA. The table has approximately 300,000 clones, about 89% seen once. The CDR3 consists of 13 residues. CDR1 and CDR2 (germline): SQVTM, ANQGSEA. Trimming removed 7 bases at V and 5 bases at J, with 17 bases between. The rearrangement uses TRBV29-1 and TRBJ1-1; a possible D gene is TRBD1 (6 bases). The sequencing input was peripheral blood. This receptor was obtained from a man aged 18-30 years who had recovered from COVID-19. CDR3 coding DNA: TGCAGCGCCGTGACTGGGGGCGGTACTGAAGCTTTCTTT. It encodes CSAVTGGGTEAFF.